The clone carrying this TCR beta chain was found once. This specimen belongs to a study of shared T cell receptors in the human thymus. Per the germline V gene, CDR1 is MRHNA and CDR2 is SNTAGT. This CDR3 is 14 amino acids long. The V and J ends lost 7 bases and 4 bases respectively, with 17 bases between them. Repertoires were generated with immunoSEQ multiplex PCR, while TCRdb's copy carries only in-frame clones and drops some. The data show approximately 660,000 clones, over 75% seen once. The same data also contributed to another study, on human thymus T cells. From that report: The thymus tissue came from resections taken during corrective heart surgery. Across thymic and blood repertoires, the usage of V and J genes appeared to be biased. In unrelated individuals, thymic repertoires overlapped highly, according to related research.

Sequenced: thymocytes. The genes are TRBV6-4 and TRBJ2-7, with no clear D. This TCR derives from a boy younger than two with a congenital heart defect. The CDR3 sequence is CASIWKTSRYEQYF. In DNA, the CDR3 is TGTGCCAGCATCTGGAAGACCAGCAGGTACGAGCAGTACTTC.